One TCR beta chain is described in this entry. What it binds is not known. TCRdb passed the 5' RACE reads through MiXCR, listing each CDR3 protein once. The sample consists of fewer than 10,000 distinct CDR3 sequences, less than 45% of them appearing once. Regarding the study as a whole: Tumor memory CD4+ T cell TCR gene usage clustered with blood and lymph node memory CD4+ cells and lymph node naive CD4+ cells.

Germline CDR1 is DFQATT and CDR2 is SNEGSKA (reference sequence). Germline trimming cut 3 bases from V and 4 bases from J; bases unmatched to any gene: 6. CDR3 length: 15 amino acids. Sequencing was carried out using tumor-infiltrating memory CD4+ T cells sorted from the breast tumor. Subset specified: memory CD4+ T cells, CD4+CD45RO+CD25-. The sequence derives from a female donor with breast cancer. The chain couples TRBV20-1 to TRBJ2-6; TRBD1 matches at 7 bases. The CDR3 DNA is TGCAGTGCTAGCCGGACAGGCCCCGGGGCCAACGTCCTGACTTTC. Its protein is CSASRTGPGANVLTF.